This TCR beta chain was sequenced in a study of read filtering for tumor transcriptome and immune sequencing. The overall study: Transcriptome libraries were built from DNase-treated RNA. RNA-seq yielded only about 75 to 1,400 TCR reads, IR-seq about 3.5 to 10.27 million. Broader study findings: Even smaller IR-seq throughput identified most shared clonotypes.

The germline CDR1 and CDR2 sequences are LNHDA and SQIVND (reference sequence). The CDR3 extends over 15 amino acids. V was shortened by 6 bases and J by 2 bases, with 14 bases between the two germline ends. Every patient had bone marrow sampled while the disease was active. This library used roughly 400 ng RNA and molecular barcoded adaptors spanning alpha/delta and beta/gamma chains. TCRdb reprocessed the reads with MiXCR, giving one entry per CDR3 protein. Here the sample spans 39,000 or so distinct CDR3 sequences, around an eighth being singletons. This clonotype was counted between two and nine times. As yet, its antigen is unknown.

Sequenced input: a population of CD138-negative cells sorted from bone marrow. The chain recombines TRBV19 with TRBJ2-1; D may be TRBD1 or TRBD2 (5 bases each). The source is a donor older than 35 with multiple myeloma. CDR3 region: CASRPGTSTYNEQFF. The CDR3 DNA sequence: TGTGCCAGTAGACCCGGGACGTCAACCTACAATGAGCAGTTCTTC.